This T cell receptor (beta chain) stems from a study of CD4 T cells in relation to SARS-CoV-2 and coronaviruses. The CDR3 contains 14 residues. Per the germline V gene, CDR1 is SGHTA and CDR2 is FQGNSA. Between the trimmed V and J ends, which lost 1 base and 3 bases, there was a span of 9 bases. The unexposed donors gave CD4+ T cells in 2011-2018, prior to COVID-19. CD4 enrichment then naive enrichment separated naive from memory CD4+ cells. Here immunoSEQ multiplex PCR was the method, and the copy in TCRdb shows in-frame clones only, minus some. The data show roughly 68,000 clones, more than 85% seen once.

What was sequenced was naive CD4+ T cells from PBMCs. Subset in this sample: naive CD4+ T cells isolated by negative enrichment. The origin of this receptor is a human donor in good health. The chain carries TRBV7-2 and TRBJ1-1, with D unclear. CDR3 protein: CASSLDFWYTEAFF. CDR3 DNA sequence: TGTGCCAGCAGCTTAGATTTCTGGTACACTGAAGCTTTCTTT.